These T cell receptor beta chains were read from a single sample in a study of blood T cell repertoires in COVID-19. Profiling relied on immunoSEQ multiplex PCR, and the TCRdb table lists in-frame clones only, not all of them. The sample contains some 320,000 clones, about 82% of which appear only once. Sequences were obtained from peripheral blood. The source is a human donor in a cohort sampled during active COVID-19. Both conserved end residues are part of each CDR3. The D gene is left open where the match is weak.

D gene,V gene,CDR3 protein
NA,TRBV7-6,CASSLGQNFGTLHF
NA,TRBV30,CAWTLRSGYEQFF
NA,TRBV5-1,CASSLYGLYEQYF
NA,TRBV4-2,CASSQAGYYGYTF
NA,TRBV11-3,CASSNAIRDNSYEQYF
NA,TRBV29-1,CSVEGSGVPSYEQYF
TRBD1,TRBV27,CASSLYRTGDHYEQYF
TRBD1,TRBV30,CAWGLSGTDEKLFF
NA,TRBV4-1,CASSQDLTPLSNQPQHF
NA,TRBV11-2,CASSLAAPGDPGELFF
TRBD2,TRBV20-1,CSGGGVDTQYF
NA,TRBV7-9,CASTMGGLSYEQYF
TRBD1,TRBV19,CASTKGAPAPNQPQHF
TRBD1,TRBV2,CASSGGGDRGVSIEQYF
TRBD2,TRBV3-1/TRBV3-2,CASRKSGGAYEQYF
NA,TRBV3-1/TRBV3-2,CASSQTTYSGNTIYF
TRBD1,TRBV2,CASSESRDRGVKLFF
TRBD2,TRBV11-2,CASSLYRTSGENEQFF
TRBD2,TRBV3-1/TRBV3-2,CASSPDAVLAGGLGELFF
TRBD1,TRBV27,CASSPRTGRNTEAFF
NA,TRBV3-1/TRBV3-2,CASSLRSEAGELFF
NA,TRBV5-4,CASSLAEEEAFF
NA,TRBV6-2/TRBV6-3,CASSPYTTRIPTGELFF
TRBD1,TRBV3-1/TRBV3-2,CASSQGQGALETQYF
NA,TRBV4-2,CASSQDRASGTEAFF
NA,TRBV14,CASSQVQGPYNEQFF
NA,TRBV27,CASSLAGSDYGYTF
TRBD1,TRBV3-1/TRBV3-2,CASSPGTGLAKNIQYF
NA,TRBV5-1,CASSLGGHDEKLFF
NA,TRBV27,CATNLTQDTKQYF
NA,TRBV5-5,CASTVAFRARAFF
TRBD1,TRBV19,CASIRTGFMITEAFF
NA,TRBV5-6,CASSPKADYTGELFF
TRBD1,TRBV6-5,CASSYSTGRRTLHF
NA,TRBV27,CASSFQGYNSPLHF
TRBD1,TRBV5-1,CASSLGQGSWGAGADTQYF
NA,TRBV15,CATSREEGWDSPLHF
TRBD1,TRBV7-9,CASSRDSSDEQYF
TRBD2,TRBV7-9,CASSELAGADTGELFF
NA,TRBV3-1/TRBV3-2,CASSQANLVETNYGYTF
TRBD2,TRBV6-6,CASNAGGLGDTQYF
NA,TRBV20-1,CSASIVEVDGYTF
NA,TRBV5-1,CASSLETGQNSPLHF